These 18 T cell receptor beta chains share one sample of origin, sequenced in a study of monozygotic twins with inflammatory bowel disease. TCRdb processed the 5' RACE reads again and assigns one entry to each CDR3 protein, with no DNA. The listing contains over 130,000 distinct CDR3 sequences. The specimen sequenced was blood. These receptors were collected from a human donor with ulcerative colitis or Crohn's disease, or a healthy co-twin of an affected twin (not recorded which).

The CDR3 loop is CASRQTQNTEAFF. The chain links TRBV6-1 to TRBJ1-1. The germline V gene encodes CDR1 MNHNS and CDR2 SASEGT. The CDR3 sequence is 13 residues long.

V gene TRBV4-3 combines with J gene TRBJ2-7; TCRdb selects TRBD2, and the lack of DNA leaves this call unchecked. The length of the CDR3 is 14 residues. The germline gives CDR1 LGHNA, CDR2 YSLEER. This CDR3 is CASSKGLPNGEQYF.

The V call is TRBV5-4, the J call TRBJ2-1; there is no DNA to check the TCRdb D call of TRBD1. Germline CDR1 reads SGHNT; CDR2 reads YYREEE (reference sequence). The CDR3 covers 17 residues. The CDR3 region is CASSWTLSGTGNNEQFF.

The chain combines TRBV30 with TRBJ1-1. Germline V gene lookup returns CDR1 GTSNPN and CDR2 SVGIG (reference sequence). This CDR3 is built from 11 residues. Here the CDR3 reads CAWSVFAEAFF.

This sequence joins TRBV4-2 and TRBJ2-5; TCRdb designates TRBD2, a call that cannot be tested without DNA. This CDR3 is 15 amino acids long. The germline V gene has CDR1 LGHNA and CDR2 YNFKEQ. Here the CDR3 reads CASSPRAATQETQYF.

This rearrangement joins TRBV5-1 to TRBJ2-1. CDR1 is SGHRS, CDR2 YFSETQ, per germline. The CDR3 extends over 15 amino acids. The CDR3 loop is CASSSDRGGYNEQFF.

This sequence joins TRBV7-2 and TRBJ1-2; TCRdb returns TRBD1, unconfirmable since there is no DNA. The CDR3 is made up of 12 amino acids. CDR1 is SGHTA and CDR2 is FQGNSA in the germline V gene. The CDR3 region is CASSFRVNGYTF.

CDR3 loop: CASRQGARDYGYTF. The V and J genes are TRBV5-1 and TRBJ1-2; the D call from TCRdb, TRBD1, cannot be confirmed without DNA. Germline V lookup: CDR1 SGHRS, CDR2 YFSETQ. CDR3 size: 14 residues.

The rearrangement uses TRBV18 and TRBJ2-7. CDR1 and CDR2 from the germline V gene are KGHSH and LQKENI. This CDR3 comprises 13 residues. CDR3 region: CASSPLETYEQYF.

This chain connects TRBV13 to TRBJ2-5; TCRdb designates TRBD1, a call that cannot be tested without DNA. The CDR3 consists of 12 residues. Germline V gene data show CDR1 as PRHDT and CDR2 as FYEKMQ (reference sequence). The CDR3 sequence is CASSSTDRVQYF. The variable domain in full, completed from reference TRBV13 and TRBJ2-5, reads AAGVIQSPRHLIKEKRETATLKCYPIPRHDTVYWYQQGPGQDPQFLISFYEKMQSDKGSIPDRFSAQQFSDYHSELNMSSLELGDSALYFCASSSTDRVQYFGPGTRLLVL.

This sequence joins TRBV7-2 and TRBJ2-3; TCRdb lists TRBD1, though no DNA is available to test this call. Germline values: CDR1 SGHTA, CDR2 FQGNSA. The CDR3 extends over 14 amino acids. The CDR3 spells CASSTGGFTDTQYF.

The rearrangement uses TRBV11-3 and TRBJ2-1; absent DNA, TCRdb's TRBD1 call cannot be checked. This CDR3 is built from 17 residues. Looked up from germline, CDR1 is SGHNT and CDR2 is YENEEA. CDR3 amino acids: CASSLGMTRDSNNEQFF.

The CDR3 reads CASSYSMFGQSETQYF. The chain uses TRBV6-5 and TRBJ2-5; the D gene TCRdb calls, TRBD1, cannot be checked with no DNA. The CDR3 totals 16 residues. The V gene's germline CDR1 is MNHEY and CDR2 SVGAGI.

The chain links TRBV12-3 or TRBV12-4 to TRBJ2-7. The CDR3 runs 14 residues. This CDR3 is CASSLAAGTYEQYF.

The chain employs TRBV6-5 and TRBJ2-7; TCRdb indicates TRBD1, and absent DNA this call remains unverified. CDR1 is MNHEY and CDR2 is SVGAGI in the germline V gene. CDR3 size: 15 residues. CDR3 loop: CASSYSPGSSYEQYF.

The chain has TRBV20-1 and TRBJ2-4; TCRdb outputs TRBD1, but without DNA this stays unchecked. Looked up from germline, CDR1 is DFQATT and CDR2 is SNEGSKA (reference sequence). This CDR3 region has 19 residues. CDR3 loop: CSVRAGTGGGIGTKNIQYF.

The chain carries TRBV5-1 and TRBJ2-3. The CDR3 length is 12 residues. Germline CDR1 reads SGHRS; CDR2 reads YFSETQ. This CDR3 reads CASSLNLDTQYF.

The V and J genes are TRBV5-1 and TRBJ2-3; TCRdb proposes TRBD1, but this gene call is untestable without DNA. Per the germline V gene, CDR1 is SGHRS and CDR2 is YFSETQ. There are 16 residues in the CDR3. The CDR3 here is CASGQSGGRGTDTQYF.